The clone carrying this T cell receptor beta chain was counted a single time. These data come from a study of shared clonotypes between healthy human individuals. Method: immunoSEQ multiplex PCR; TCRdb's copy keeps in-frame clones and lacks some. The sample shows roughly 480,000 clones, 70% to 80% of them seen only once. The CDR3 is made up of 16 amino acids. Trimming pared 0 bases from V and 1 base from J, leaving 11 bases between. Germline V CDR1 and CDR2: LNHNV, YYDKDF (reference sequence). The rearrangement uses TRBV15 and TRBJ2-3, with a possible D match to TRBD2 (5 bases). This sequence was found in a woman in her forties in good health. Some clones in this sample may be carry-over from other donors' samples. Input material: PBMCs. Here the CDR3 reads CATSREAGIGTDTQYF. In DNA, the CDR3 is TGTGCCACCAGCAGAGAAGCCGGGATCGGCACAGATACGCAGTATTTT.